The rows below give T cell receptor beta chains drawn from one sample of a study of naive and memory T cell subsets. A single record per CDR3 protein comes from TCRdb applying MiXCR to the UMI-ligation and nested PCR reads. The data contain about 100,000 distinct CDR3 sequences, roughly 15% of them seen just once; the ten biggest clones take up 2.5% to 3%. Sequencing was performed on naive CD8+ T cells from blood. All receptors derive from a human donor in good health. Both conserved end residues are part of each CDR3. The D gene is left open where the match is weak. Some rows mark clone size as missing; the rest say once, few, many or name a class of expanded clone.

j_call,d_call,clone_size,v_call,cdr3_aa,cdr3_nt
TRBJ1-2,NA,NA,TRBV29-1,CSVEDRKGGYTF,TGCAGCGTTGAAGACAGGAAGGGAGGCTACACCTTC
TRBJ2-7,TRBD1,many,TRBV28,CASSLRTGHEQYF,TGTGCCAGCAGTCTAAGGACAGGGCATGAGCAGTACTTC
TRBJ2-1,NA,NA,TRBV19,CASSMWAKDNEQFF,TGTGCCAGTAGTATGTGGGCAAAAGACAATGAGCAGTTCTTC
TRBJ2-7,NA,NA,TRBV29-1,CSVVLQGRPYEQYF,TGCAGCGTTGTCTTACAGGGCCGGCCCTACGAGCAGTACTTC
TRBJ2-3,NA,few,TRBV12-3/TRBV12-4,CASAPGVGTDTQYF,TGTGCCAGCGCTCCGGGAGTGGGCACAGATACGCAGTATTTT
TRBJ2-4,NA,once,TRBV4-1,CASSQVRANIQYF,TGCGCCAGCAGCCAAGTGAGGGCAAACATTCAGTACTTC
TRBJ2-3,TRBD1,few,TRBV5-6,CASSFGQDLGDTQYF,TGTGCCAGCAGCTTCGGACAGGACCTGGGAGATACGCAGTATTTT
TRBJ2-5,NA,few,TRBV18,CASSPDSRETQYF,TGTGCCAGCTCCCCAGACAGCCGGGAGACCCAGTACTTC
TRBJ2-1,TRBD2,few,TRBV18,CASSPQAGEVDEQFF,TGTGCCAGCTCACCACAGGCGGGGGAGGTCGATGAGCAGTTCTTC
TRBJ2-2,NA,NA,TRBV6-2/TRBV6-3,CASEDTGELFF,TGTGCCAGCGAGGACACCGGGGAGCTGTTTTTT
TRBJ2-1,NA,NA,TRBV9,CASSVANPTVDNEQFF,TGTGCCAGCAGCGTAGCTAATCCTACGGTGGACAATGAGCAGTTCTTC
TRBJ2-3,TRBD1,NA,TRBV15,CATSSSQGASDTQYF,TGTGCCACCAGCAGCTCACAGGGGGCGTCAGATACGCAGTATTTT
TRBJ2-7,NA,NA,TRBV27,CASSLSKGLPSYEQYF,TGTGCCAGCAGTTTATCGAAGGGTCTCCCTAGCTACGAGCAGTACTTC
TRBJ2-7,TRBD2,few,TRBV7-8,CASSLFGTVTSGTTYEQYF,TGTGCCAGCAGCTTATTCGGGACAGTGACTAGCGGGACAACCTACGAGCAGTACTTC
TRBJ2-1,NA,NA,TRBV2,CASSEWGARGNEQFF,TGTGCCAGCAGTGAATGGGGGGCTAGGGGCAATGAGCAGTTCTTC
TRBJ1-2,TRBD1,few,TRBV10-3,CAISEPDRGRHYGYTF,TGTGCCATCAGTGAGCCAGACAGGGGGCGCCACTATGGCTACACCTTC
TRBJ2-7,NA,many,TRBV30,CAWSDPAHEQYF,TGTGCCTGGAGTGACCCCGCACACGAGCAGTACTTC
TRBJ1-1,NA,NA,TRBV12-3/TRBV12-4,CASSFPGTEAFF,TGTGCCAGCAGTTTTCCGGGGACTGAAGCTTTCTTT
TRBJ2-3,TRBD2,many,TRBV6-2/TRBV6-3,CASWGLAGPDTQYF,TGTGCCAGCTGGGGGCTAGCGGGGCCAGATACGCAGTATTTT
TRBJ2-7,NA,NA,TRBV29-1,CSVELPYEQYF,TGCAGCGTTGAACTACCATACGAGCAGTACTTC
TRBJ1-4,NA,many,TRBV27,CASSLSWGASSGELFF,TGTGCCAGCAGTTTGTCATGGGGGGCCAGTAGTGGGGAACTGTTTTTT
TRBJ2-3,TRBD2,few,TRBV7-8,CASLAPPGSGGTTDTQYF,TGTGCCAGCCTAGCCCCGCCCGGCAGCGGGGGAACTACAGATACGCAGTATTTT
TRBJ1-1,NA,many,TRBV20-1,CSASYRVTASKSAFF,TGCAGTGCCTCGTATCGTGTGACAGCATCCAAGTCAGCTTTCTTT
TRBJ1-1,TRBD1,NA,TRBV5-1,CASSLKGARQVNTEAFF,TGCGCCAGCAGCTTGAAGGGGGCGCGTCAGGTGAACACTGAAGCTTTCTTT